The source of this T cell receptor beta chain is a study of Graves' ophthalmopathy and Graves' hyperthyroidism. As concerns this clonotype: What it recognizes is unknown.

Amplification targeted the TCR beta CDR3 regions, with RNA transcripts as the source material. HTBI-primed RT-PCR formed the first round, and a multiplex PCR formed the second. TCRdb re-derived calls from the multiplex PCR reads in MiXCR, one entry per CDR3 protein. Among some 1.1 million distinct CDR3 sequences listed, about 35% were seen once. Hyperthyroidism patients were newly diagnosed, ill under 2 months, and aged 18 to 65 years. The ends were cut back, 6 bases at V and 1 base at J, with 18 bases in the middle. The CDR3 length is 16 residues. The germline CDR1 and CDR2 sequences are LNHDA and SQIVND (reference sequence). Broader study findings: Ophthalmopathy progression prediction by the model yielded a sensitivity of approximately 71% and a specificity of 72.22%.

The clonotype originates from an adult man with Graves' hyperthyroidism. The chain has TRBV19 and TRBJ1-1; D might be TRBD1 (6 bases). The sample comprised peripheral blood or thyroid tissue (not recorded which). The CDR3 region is CASSSQNRVWNTEAFF. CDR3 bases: TGTGCCAGTAGCAGCCAGAACAGGGTGTGGAACACTGAAGCTTTCTTT. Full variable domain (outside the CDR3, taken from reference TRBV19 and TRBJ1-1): DGGITQSPKYLFRKEGQNVTLSCEQNLNHDAMYWYRQDPGQGLRLIYYSQIVNDFQKGDIAEGYSVSREKKESFPLTVTSAQKNPTAFYLCASSSQNRVWNTEAFFGQGTRLTVV.